This passage covers 27 T cell receptor beta chains from one sample sequenced in a study of T cell changes during pregnancy in multiple sclerosis (dated by TCRdb to between 2019 and 2020). Library prep was done by the immunoSEQ multiplex PCR assay. The table was pulled from immuneACCESS by TCRdb, which kept in-frame rearrangements only. Such tables lose some clones; where checked, under half of the loss comes from unresolved V genes, and the rest has no known cause. The sample includes around 63,000 clones, with 90% to 95% observed a single time. Approximately 1.3% of the sample rests with the top ten. The sample was peripheral blood, taken after pregnancy. The receptors were gathered from a female donor in good health, enrolled as a control in a pregnancy study.

The CDR3 spells CASSLQAGEGKLFF. Written as DNA, the CDR3 is TGTGCCAGCAGCTTACAGGCAGGGGAGGGAAAACTGTTTTTT. The rearrangement links TRBV5-5 to TRBJ1-4; possible D gene TRBD1, 6 bases. Germline CDR1 reads SGHKS; CDR2 reads YYEKEE (reference sequence). The CDR3 contains 14 residues. Trimming left V 2 bases short and J 10 bases short, with 15 bases between.

The chain is built from TRBV5-1 and TRBJ1-5; D is perhaps TRBD1 (6 bases). V gave up 4 bases and J gave up 2 bases, with 10 bases separating them. The CDR3 contains 14 residues. Germline V gene data show CDR1 as SGHRS and CDR2 as YFSETQ. The CDR3 nucleotides are TGCGCCAGCAGCCCGGGACAAGGCAATCAGCCCCAGCATTTT. Amino acid sequence: CASSPGQGNQPQHF.

CDR3: CASSSQGAGTEAFF. DNA of the CDR3: TGCGCCAGCTCCTCGCAGGGGGCGGGAACTGAAGCTTTCTTT. The chain recombines TRBV5-1 with TRBJ1-1; 8 nucleotides align to TRBD1. CDR3 length equals 14 residues. Germline-derived CDR1 and CDR2 are SGHRS and YFSETQ. J lost 5 bases, V lost 7 bases, and 10 bases had no gene match.

This chain uses TRBV19 with TRBJ2-7; maybe TRBD1 (6 bases). V lost 8 bases to trimming and J lost 0 bases, with 17 bases between them. The germline V gene has CDR1 LNHDA and CDR2 SQIVND (reference sequence). The CDR3 has 15 amino acids. Written as DNA, the CDR3 is TGTGCCAGTTCATACAGGGTGACAAGCTCCTACGAGCAGTACTTC. This codes for CASSYRVTSSYEQYF.

This clone appeared a few times. The CDR3 sequence is CASSWGQGGTEAFF. CDR3 DNA sequence: TGTGCCAGCAGCTGGGGCCAGGGGGGAACTGAAGCTTTCTTT. The gene calls are TRBV11-2 and TRBJ1-1; 7 bases line up with TRBD1. Germline V gene sequence: CDR1 SGHAT, CDR2 FQNNGV. The CDR3 loop spans 14 amino acids. The trim removed 4 bases at V and 5 bases at J, leaving 7 bases unmatched. The variable domain in full, with the rest retrieved from reference TRBV11-2 and TRBJ1-1, is EAGVAQSPRYKIIEKRQSVAFWCNPISGHATLYWYQQILGQGPKLLIQFQNNGVVDDSQLPKDRFSAERLKGVDSTLKIQPAKLEDSAVYLCASSWGQGGTEAFFGQGTRLTVV.

This clone has just one count. This sequence joins TRBV30 and TRBJ1-3; 8 bases fit TRBD1. The CDR3 is made up of 13 amino acids. Per germline, CDR1 GTSNPN and CDR2 SVGIG (reference sequence). The ends lost 3 bases at V and 4 bases at J; junction bases unmatched: 2. CDR3: CAWRTGGGNTIYF. The CDR3 DNA is TGTGCCTGGAGAACAGGGGGAGGAAACACCATATATTTT.

This sequence joins TRBV2 and TRBJ2-1; TRBD1 matches 9 bases. J gave up 7 bases and V 9 bases, and 7 bases lay outside the gene matches. CDR1 SNHLY and CDR2 FYNNEI come from the germline V gene. The CDR3 sequence is 13 residues long. CDR3 loop: CARGQGMWNEQFF. The CDR3 DNA sequence: TGTGCCAGGGGACAGGGCATGTGGAATGAGCAGTTCTTC.

The gene calls are TRBV9 and TRBJ1-1; a possible D gene is TRBD1 (5 bases). In germline, CDR1 is SGDLS, CDR2 YYNGEE. This CDR3 has 15 amino acids. V lost 4 bases, J lost 3 bases, and 16 bases lay in between. In DNA, the CDR3 is TGTGCCAGCAGCCCCCAAGGGGAAAGAGACACTGAAGCTTTCTTT. Protein sequence: CASSPQGERDTEAFF.

The V and J genes are TRBV11-3 and TRBJ1-1; possible D gene TRBD1, 6 bases. Trimming shortened V by 4 bases and J by 1 base, and 19 bases separated the two germline ends. Germline V CDR1 and CDR2: SGHNT, YENEEA. CDR3 size: 17 residues. The CDR3 region has the DNA TGTGCCAGCAGCTCGCGCCCCCCGGGACATAAGAACACTGAAGCTTTCTTT. Its translation: CASSSRPPGHKNTEAFF.

V gene TRBV5-6 combines with J gene TRBJ1-3; D is ambiguous. The CDR3 extends over 13 amino acids. Germline V gives CDR1 SGHDT, CDR2 YYEEEE. V shed 0 bases and J shed 4 bases, with 5 bases lying between them. CDR3 sequence reads: CASSLATGNTIYF. CDR3 bases: TGTGCCAGCAGCTTGGCAACAGGAAACACCATATATTTT.

The J gene is TRBJ2-1, the V gene TRBV6-6, with 10 positions matching TRBD1. Germline V gene lookup returns CDR1 MNHNY and CDR2 SVGAGI (reference sequence). This CDR3 region has 14 residues. The trim removed 6 bases at V and 3 bases at J, leaving 2 bases unmatched. This CDR3 is CASRTGGIYNEQFF. As DNA, the CDR3 is TGTGCCAGCAGGACAGGGGGCATCTACAATGAGCAGTTCTTC.

This chain links TRBV18 with TRBJ1-5, with D uncertain. This CDR3 is built from 13 residues. V lost 2 bases and J lost 4, with 6 bases in between. Germline V gene lookup returns CDR1 KGHSH and CDR2 LQKENI. The CDR3 protein is CASSPAGNQPQHF. In DNA, the CDR3 is TGTGCCAGCTCACCAGCCGGGAATCAGCCCCAGCATTTT.

The chain joins TRBV5-1 to TRBJ2-1; 9 positions match TRBD2. CDR3 size: 15 residues. The J segment lost 10 bases and the V segment lost 0 bases, leaving 8 bases of the junction unmatched. The V gene's germline CDR1 is SGHRS and CDR2 YFSETQ. DNA for the CDR3: TGCGCCAGCAGCTTGGCCGGCGGGGGGGCCAGAGAGCAGTTCTTC. Translating it yields CASSLAGGGAREQFF.

The chain employs TRBV27 and TRBJ1-5; no clear D. V dropped 9 bases and J dropped 4 bases, with 13 bases sitting between them. The V gene's germline CDR1 is MNHEY and CDR2 SMNVEV (reference sequence). CDR3 length equals 13 residues. CDR3 region: CASSDGGNQPQHF. CDR3 DNA: TGTGCCAGTTCGGACGGAGGAAATCAGCCCCAGCATTTT.

V usage is TRBV5-8 and J usage is TRBJ1-1; perhaps TRBD1 as D (6 bases). The germline V gene has CDR1 SGHTS and CDR2 YDEGEE. Trimming took 4 bases from V and 8 from J, leaving 9 bases between them. The CDR3 runs 11 residues. The CDR3 is CASSLGTEAFF. CDR3 DNA sequence: TGTGCCAGCAGCCTAGGGACAGAAGCTTTCTTT.

The chain recombines TRBV7-6 with TRBJ2-2; TRBD1 matches at 7 bases. This CDR3 contains 16 residues. With 5 bases clipped from V and 1 base from J, the junction kept 7 bases outside the gene matches. CDR1 is SGHVS, CDR2 FNYEAQ, per germline. The CDR3 here is CASSQGRQGNTGELFF. The DNA for the CDR3 is TGTGCCAGCAGCCAAGGGAGACAGGGGAACACCGGGGAGCTGTTTTTT.

CDR3 sequence (DNA): TGTGCCAGCAGCTTAGAGCTAGCGTGGGAGACCCAGTACTTC. This codes for CASSLELAWETQYF. The chain employs TRBV7-6 and TRBJ2-5; possibly TRBD2 for D (6 bases). The CDR3 covers 14 residues. Germline CDR1 is SGHVS and CDR2 is FNYEAQ. V gave up 1 base and J gave up 5 bases, with 11 bases separating them.

The rearrangement links TRBV30 to TRBJ1-5; D is undetermined. Germline V gene sequence: CDR1 GTSNPN, CDR2 SVGIG (reference sequence). Trimming left V 3 bases short and J 2 bases short, with 8 bases between. This CDR3 region has 13 residues. CDR3 sequence reads: CAWSSGRNQPQHF. CDR3 nucleotide sequence: TGTGCCTGGAGCTCAGGTCGCAATCAGCCCCAGCATTTT.

This sequence joins TRBV7-9 and TRBJ2-3; 8 bases agree with TRBD2. The CDR3 contains 16 residues. Germline V CDR1 and CDR2: SEHNR, FQNEAQ (reference sequence). V lost 5 bases and J lost 5; bases outside the gene matches: 12. The CDR3 DNA is TGTGCCAGCAGCCCGAGAGGCGGGGGGATGAGAGATACGCAGTATTTT. Its translation is CASSPRGGGMRDTQYF.

The chain is built from TRBV30 and TRBJ2-1; TRBD2 matches 8 bases. Losses at the gene ends were 5 bases for V and 1 base for J; bases not matched to a gene: 10. The CDR3 sequence is 16 residues long. Germline-derived CDR1 and CDR2 are GTSNPN and SVGIG (reference sequence). DNA for the CDR3: TGTGCCTGGGTAGGTGGGCGGGGGGATTCCTACAATGAGCAGTTCTTC. Translated, it gives CAWVGGRGDSYNEQFF.

This clone was picked up one time. CDR3 nucleotide sequence: TGTGCCTGGAGATTTAGCGGGGGGGCGGAGACCCAGTACTTC. Residues: CAWRFSGGAETQYF. The chain is built from TRBV30 and TRBJ2-5; TRBD2 matches 11 bases. The V and J ends lost 3 bases and 5 bases, in that order; junction bases with no gene match: 5. The CDR3 covers 14 residues. Germline assignment: CDR1 GTSNPN and CDR2 SVGIG (reference sequence).

The chain carries TRBV5-4 and TRBJ2-2; 7 nucleotides align to TRBD1. The V gene's germline CDR1 is SGHNT and CDR2 YYREEE (reference sequence). The CDR3 extends over 15 amino acids. Trimming removed 0 bases from V and 3 bases from J; junction bases left unmatched: 2. CDR3 nucleotide sequence: TGTGCCAGCAGCTTGGTGCAGGGGGACACCGGGGAGCTGTTTTTT. Translating it yields CASSLVQGDTGELFF.

This rearrangement joins TRBV11-3 to TRBJ2-7, with TRBD2 matching over 7 bases. The CDR3 loop spans 13 amino acids. The V gene's germline CDR1 is SGHNT and CDR2 YENEEA. The trim removed 5 bases at V and 4 bases at J, leaving 5 bases unmatched. CDR3 protein: CASSPTGGYEQYF. As DNA, the CDR3 is TGTGCCAGCAGCCCCACGGGGGGATACGAGCAGTACTTC.

This clone is a singleton in its sample. The V call is TRBV6-5, the J call TRBJ2-7, with 10 positions matching TRBD2. This CDR3 has 16 amino acids. CDR1 and CDR2 (germline): MNHEY, SVGAGI. The ends lost 0 bases at V and 3 bases at J; junction bases unmatched: 5. The CDR3 here is CASSYSKRGGLYEQYF. The CDR3 nucleotides are TGTGCCAGCAGTTACTCTAAGCGGGGGGGTCTCTACGAGCAGTACTTC.

This clone was counted only a few times. CDR3 sequence reads: CASSPTGINTGELFF. CDR3 sequence (DNA): TGTGCCAGCAGTCCGACAGGGATAAACACCGGGGAGCTGTTTTTT. The rearrangement joins TRBV6-4 to TRBJ2-2; TRBD1 matches 7 bases. With 5 bases clipped from V and 2 bases from J, the junction kept 5 bases outside the gene matches. The CDR3 contains 15 residues. CDR1 is MRHNA, CDR2 SNTAGT, per germline.

V usage is TRBV7-2 and J usage is TRBJ2-1, with 9 positions matching TRBD1. CDR3 length: 17 amino acids. Germline trimming cut 5 bases from V and 10 bases from J; bases unmatched to any gene: 18. Germline V lookup: CDR1 SGHTA, CDR2 FQGNSA. The CDR3 coding sequence is TGTGCCAGCAGCCAAAATCCCCGGGACAGGGTAAACAGCGAGCAGTTCTTC. This gives the protein CASSQNPRDRVNSEQFF.

The chain joins TRBV19 to TRBJ2-7; 10 bases align to TRBD1. Unmatched junction bases numbered 4, after V lost 5 bases and J lost 3 bases. CDR1 and CDR2 (germline): LNHDA, SQIVND (reference sequence). CDR3 length: 14 amino acids. CDR3 amino acids: CASSAGTGVYEQYF. The CDR3 DNA reads TGTGCCAGTAGTGCCGGGACAGGGGTCTACGAGCAGTACTTC.